A selection of T cell receptor beta chains follows, all from one sample in a study of siplizumab effects on memory and regulatory T cells. Sequenced by immunoSEQ multiplex PCR; TCRdb stores in-frame clones only, minus some. The sample yields 100,000 or so clones, about 92% seen once. Sequencing was performed on CD4+ T cells sorted from blood. The receptors derive from a human donor in good health. The CDR3 runs from the conserved cysteine through the conserved F or W. The order of the fields is J gene, clone size, V gene, CDR3 protein. Size tells how often a clone was seen (once, few, many) or the class of an expanded clone, and some rows leave it out.

>TRBJ1-1|-|TRBV19
CASSFGTAMNTEAFF
>TRBJ1-4|once|TRBV15
CATSSDRTTNEKLFF
>TRBJ2-1|-|TRBV18
CASSPPKGRNEQFF
>TRBJ1-1|once|TRBV15
CATSRQPGLWNTEAFF
>TRBJ2-3|-|TRBV7-3
CASSFDRGLTDTQYF
>TRBJ2-5|-|TRBV7-3
CASSLTESPGETQYF
>TRBJ2-3|-|TRBV2
CASSEGGSKDTQYF
>TRBJ2-7|once|TRBV6-1
CASRRQELPEQYF
>TRBJ2-7|-|TRBV7-5
CARSLGGASGNYEQYF
>TRBJ1-1|-|TRBV11-3
CASSLGAKPNTEAFF
>TRBJ2-1|once|TRBV5-4
CASSRTPQNEQFF
>TRBJ1-2|-|TRBV30
CAWSVTTTYYGYTF
>TRBJ2-1|few|TRBV19
CASSQNSYNEQFF
>TRBJ2-3|-|TRBV9
CASTTGAGDTQYF
>TRBJ1-1|-|TRBV5-4
CASSKGLKNTEAFF
>TRBJ2-2|-|TRBV4-3
CASSERGLAGGELFF
>TRBJ1-2|-|TRBV5-6
CASSPRAGGNYGYTF
>TRBJ1-1|-|TRBV4-1
CASSLQGEVNTEAFF
>TRBJ2-6|-|TRBV19
CASSIWRISGANVLTF
>TRBJ2-3|-|TRBV4-1
CASSQVTVLSTDTQYF
>TRBJ2-7|-|TRBV5-5
CASSTPQGYEQYF
>TRBJ1-5|-|TRBV6-6
CASSYSRDGYQPQHF
>TRBJ2-6|once|TRBV6-1
CASSTGSGANVLTF